Shown below are 14 T cell receptor beta chains from a single sample sequenced in a study of blood T cell repertoires in COVID-19. The repertoire was sequenced with immunoSEQ multiplex PCR; TCRdb's copy has only in-frame clones and lacks some. The sample lists hundreds of thousands of clones; roughly 81% were seen once. Sequencing was performed on peripheral blood. These receptors came from a woman over 75 with COVID-19, enrolled during active disease.

The genes are TRBV24-1 and TRBJ2-3; 8 bases map to TRBD2. The germline gives CDR1 KGHDR, CDR2 SFDVKD. The V and J ends lost 8 bases and 4 bases, in that order; junction bases with no gene match: 7. The CDR3 contains 14 residues. CDR3 residues: CATKATSGPDTQYF. For the CDR3, the DNA is TGTGCCACCAAAGCAACTAGCGGACCAGATACGCAGTATTTT.

The chain uses TRBV5-1 and TRBJ2-3; possibly TRBD2 for D (5 bases). CDR1 and CDR2 (germline): SGHRS, YFSETQ. CDR3 length equals 14 residues. Trimming shortened V by 7 bases and J by 5 bases, and 17 bases separated the two germline ends. CDR3 DNA: TGCGCCAGCGGGTCGGACGGGATGAGAGATACGCAGTATTTT. Amino acid sequence: CASGSDGMRDTQYF.

The J gene is TRBJ1-1, the V gene TRBV6-6, with D possibly matching TRBD1 (6 bases). The CDR3 is made up of 15 amino acids. Germline CDR1 MNHNY, CDR2 SVGAGI (reference sequence). V was clipped by 2 bases and J by 5 bases, with 15 bases between them. DNA of the CDR3: TGTGCCAGCAGTTACGTAACAGGGATTCGGACTGAAGCTTTCTTT. Amino acids: CASSYVTGIRTEAFF.

V gene TRBV4-3 combines with J gene TRBJ1-2, with 10 bases matching TRBD1. After removal of 3 bases from V and 8 bases from J, the junction contained 12 bases not matched to a gene. CDR3 length: 16 amino acids. Per germline, CDR1 LGHNA and CDR2 YSLEER. The CDR3 loop is CASSQGTKTGGEGYTF. The CDR3 DNA reads as TGCGCCAGCAGCCAGGGAACTAAGACAGGGGGCGAAGGCTACACCTTC.

V and J are TRBV5-1 and TRBJ2-5; 8 bases are a match to TRBD2. The V segment lost 2 bases and the J segment 1 base; nucleotides outside the gene matches: 10. CDR1 is SGHRS, CDR2 YFSETQ, per germline. This CDR3 is built from 17 residues. The CDR3 loop reads CASSLGGGGSGQETQYF. DNA of the CDR3: TGCGCCAGCAGCTTAGGTGGCGGGGGGTCAGGCCAAGAGACCCAGTACTTC.

The chain combines TRBV12-2 with TRBJ2-7; the D call in the table, TRBD2, was not verified against the DNA. TRBV12-2 is deemed a pseudogene. The CDR3 runs to 14 residues. The CDR3 is CASRFTRHSYEQYF. DNA of the CDR3: TGTGCAAGTCGCTTCACGCGGCACTCCTACGAGCAGTACTTC.

The chain combines TRBV7-2 with TRBJ2-1; 8 bases align to TRBD2. The germline CDR1 and CDR2 sequences are SGHTA and FQGNSA. V was pared by 0 bases and J by 7 bases, with 2 bases of the junction left unmatched. This CDR3 spans 14 amino acids. The CDR3 is CASSLAAGGNEQFF. The CDR3 coding sequence is TGTGCCAGCAGCTTAGCTGCGGGAGGAAATGAGCAGTTCTTC.

The gene calls are TRBV28 and TRBJ1-2, with 8 positions matching TRBD1. The CDR3 spans 14 residues. V lost 4 bases and J lost 5; bases outside the gene matches: 6. CDR1 is MDHEN, CDR2 SYDVKM, per germline. CDR3 in amino acids: CASSSRDRNYGYTF. CDR3 DNA: TGTGCCAGCAGTTCTCGGGACAGGAATTATGGCTACACCTTC.

V usage is TRBV7-3 and J usage is TRBJ1-1; tentatively, D is TRBD1 (5 bases). Germline V gene lookup returns CDR1 SGHTA and CDR2 FQGTGA. CDR3 length equals 13 residues. Trimming cost V 5 bases and J 0 bases, with 7 bases left between them. In nucleotides, the CDR3 is TGTGCCAGCAGCCAGACAGTGAACACTGAAGCTTTCTTT. Amino acids: CASSQTVNTEAFF.

This sequence joins TRBV7-2 and TRBJ1-1; possibly TRBD1 for D (5 bases). Looked up from germline, CDR1 is SGHTA and CDR2 is FQGNSA. The CDR3 is 12 residues long. V was clipped by 3 bases and J by 4 bases, with 6 bases between them. The CDR3 loop reads CASSFRATEAFF. The CDR3 DNA reads TGTGCCAGCAGCTTCAGGGCCACTGAAGCTTTCTTT.

This rearrangement joins TRBV5-1 to TRBJ2-2; D is perhaps TRBD1 (5 bases). Trimming left V 2 bases short and J 6 bases short, with 17 bases between. This CDR3 contains 16 residues. CDR1 is SGHRS and CDR2 is YFSETQ in the germline V gene. As DNA, the CDR3 is TGCGCCAGCAGCTTTGACAACCCTCTGGGGCCCGGGGAGCTGTTTTTT. Its translation: CASSFDNPLGPGELFF.

In DNA form, the CDR3 reads TGTGCCAGCAGCCCTCCGTGGGTAGCGGGAGCCTACGAGCAGTACTTC. It yields the protein CASSPPWVAGAYEQYF. The chain carries TRBV14 and TRBJ2-7; 9 bases line up with TRBD2. This CDR3 has 16 amino acids. From germline, CDR1 is SGHDN and CDR2 FVKESK. With 4 bases clipped from V and 2 bases from J, the junction kept 9 bases outside the gene matches.

This chain connects TRBV29-1 to TRBJ2-2; possible D gene TRBD2, 5 bases. The CDR3 is 16 residues long. Germline values: CDR1 SQVTM, CDR2 ANQGSEA. Deletions cut 4 bases from V and 0 bases from J, with 15 bases between. CDR3 nucleotides: TGCAGCGTTGGGTTTGTAGGGAGATCGAACACCGGGGAGCTGTTTTTT. Its protein is CSVGFVGRSNTGELFF.

The chain is built from TRBV4-3 and TRBJ1-4, with no clear D. V was cut by 0 bases and J by 8 bases, with 10 bases left in between. The CDR3 extends over 14 amino acids. Germline-derived CDR1 and CDR2 are LGHNA and YSLEER. CDR3 bases: TGCGCCAGCAGCCAAGATAGAGGGAAAGAAAAACTGTTTTTT. Translated: CASSQDRGKEKLFF.